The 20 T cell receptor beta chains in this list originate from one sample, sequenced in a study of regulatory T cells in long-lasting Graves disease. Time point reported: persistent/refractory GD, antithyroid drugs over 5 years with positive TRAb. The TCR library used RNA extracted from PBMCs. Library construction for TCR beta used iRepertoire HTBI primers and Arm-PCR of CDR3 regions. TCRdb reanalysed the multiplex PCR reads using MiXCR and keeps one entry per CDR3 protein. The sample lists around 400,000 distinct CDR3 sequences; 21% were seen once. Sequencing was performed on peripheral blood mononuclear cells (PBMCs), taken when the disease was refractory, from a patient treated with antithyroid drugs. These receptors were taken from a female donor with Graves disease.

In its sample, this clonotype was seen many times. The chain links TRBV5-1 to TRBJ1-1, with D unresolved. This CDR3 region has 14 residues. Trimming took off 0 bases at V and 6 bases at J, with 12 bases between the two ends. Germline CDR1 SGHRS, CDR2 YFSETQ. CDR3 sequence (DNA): TGCGCCAGCAGCTTGGAAGAAGGTCTGTCTGAAGCTTTCTTT. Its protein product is CASSLEEGLSEAFF.

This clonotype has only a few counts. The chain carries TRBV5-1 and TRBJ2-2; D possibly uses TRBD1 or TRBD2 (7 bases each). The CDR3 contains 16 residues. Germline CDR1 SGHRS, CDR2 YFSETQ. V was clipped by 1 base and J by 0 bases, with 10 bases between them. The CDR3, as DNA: TGCGCCAGCAGCTTGAGCGGGACAGCGAACACCGGGGAGCTGTTTTTT. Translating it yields CASSLSGTANTGELFF. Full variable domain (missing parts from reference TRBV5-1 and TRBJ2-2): KAGVTQTPRYLIKTRGQQVTLSCSPISGHRSVSWYQQTPGQGLQFLFEYFSETQRNKGNFPGRFSGRQFSNSRSEMNVSTLELGDSALYLCASSLSGTANTGELFFGEGSRLTVL.

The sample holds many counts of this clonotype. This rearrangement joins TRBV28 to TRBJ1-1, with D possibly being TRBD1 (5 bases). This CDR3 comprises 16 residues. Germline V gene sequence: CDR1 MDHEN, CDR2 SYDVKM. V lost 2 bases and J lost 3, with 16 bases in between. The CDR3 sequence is CASSLIPPGGHTEAFF. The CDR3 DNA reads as TGTGCCAGCAGTTTAATACCGCCCGGGGGTCACACTGAAGCTTTCTTT.

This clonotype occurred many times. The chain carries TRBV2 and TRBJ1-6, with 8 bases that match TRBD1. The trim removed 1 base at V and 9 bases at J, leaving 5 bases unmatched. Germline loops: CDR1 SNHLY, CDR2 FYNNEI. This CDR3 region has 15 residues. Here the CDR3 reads CASSEGGQGRSPLHF. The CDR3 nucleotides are TGTGCCAGCAGTGAAGGAGGACAGGGACGTTCACCCCTCCACTTT.

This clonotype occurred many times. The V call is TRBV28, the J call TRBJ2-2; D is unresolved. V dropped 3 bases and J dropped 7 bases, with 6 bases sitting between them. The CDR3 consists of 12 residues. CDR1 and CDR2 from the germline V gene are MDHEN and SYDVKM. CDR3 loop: CASSFMDGELFF. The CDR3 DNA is TGTGCCAGCAGTTTCATGGACGGGGAGCTGTTTTTT.

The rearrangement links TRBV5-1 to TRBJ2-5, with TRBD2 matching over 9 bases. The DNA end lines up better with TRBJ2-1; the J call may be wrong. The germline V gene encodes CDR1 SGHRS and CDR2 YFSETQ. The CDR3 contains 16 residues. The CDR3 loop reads CASSLGPSGTYNEQFF. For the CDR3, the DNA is TGCGCCAGCAGCTTGGGCCCTAGCGGGACTTATAATGAGCAGTTCTTC.

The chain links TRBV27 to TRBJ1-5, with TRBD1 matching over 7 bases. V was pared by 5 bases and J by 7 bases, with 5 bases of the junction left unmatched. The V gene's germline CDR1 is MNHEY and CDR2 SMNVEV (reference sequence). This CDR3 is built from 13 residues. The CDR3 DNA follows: TGTGCCAGCAGTACAGGGGAGGGCCAGCCCCAGCATTTT. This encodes CASSTGEGQPQHF.

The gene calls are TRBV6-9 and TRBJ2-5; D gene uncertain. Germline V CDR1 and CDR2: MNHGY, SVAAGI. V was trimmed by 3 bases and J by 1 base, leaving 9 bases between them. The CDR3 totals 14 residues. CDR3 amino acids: CASSYSGSQETQYF. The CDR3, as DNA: TGTGCCAGCAGTTACTCTGGATCCCAAGAGACCCAGTACTTC.

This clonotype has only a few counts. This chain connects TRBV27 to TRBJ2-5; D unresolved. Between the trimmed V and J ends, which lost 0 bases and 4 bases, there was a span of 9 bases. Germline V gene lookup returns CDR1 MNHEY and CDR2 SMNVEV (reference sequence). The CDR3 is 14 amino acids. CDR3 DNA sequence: TGTGCCAGCAGTTTATCCCGGGCCGGAGAGACCCAGTACTTC. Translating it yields CASSLSRAGETQYF.

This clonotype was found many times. The CDR3 loop is CASSGEPGRSDSPLHF. In DNA, the CDR3 is TGTGCCAGCAGCGGCGAACCGGGACGGTCAGACTCACCCCTCCACTTT. The chain couples TRBV9 to TRBJ1-6, with D perhaps TRBD1 (5 bases). V was trimmed by 3 bases and J by 10 bases, leaving 20 bases between them. Per germline, CDR1 SGDLS and CDR2 YYNGEE. The CDR3 covers 16 residues. Drawing the rest from reference TRBV9 and TRBJ1-6, the complete variable domain is DSGVTQTPKHLITATGQRVTLRCSPRSGDLSVYWYQQSLDQGLQFLIQYYNGEERAKGNILERFSAQQFPDLHSELNLSSLELGDSALYFCASSGEPGRSDSPLHFGNGTRLTVT.

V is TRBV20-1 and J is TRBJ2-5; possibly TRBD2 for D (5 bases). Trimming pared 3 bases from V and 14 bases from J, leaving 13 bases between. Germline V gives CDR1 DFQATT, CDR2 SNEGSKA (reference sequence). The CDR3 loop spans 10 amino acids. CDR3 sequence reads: CSARGVGFYF. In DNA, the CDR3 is TGCAGTGCTAGGGGAGTTGGGTTCTACTTC.

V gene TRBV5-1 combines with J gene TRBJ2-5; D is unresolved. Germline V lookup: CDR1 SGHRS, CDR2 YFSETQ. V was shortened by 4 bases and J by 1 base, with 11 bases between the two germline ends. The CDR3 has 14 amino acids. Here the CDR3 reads CASSGPPPQETQYF. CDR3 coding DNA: TGCGCCAGCAGCGGGCCGCCGCCCCAAGAGACCCAGTACTTC. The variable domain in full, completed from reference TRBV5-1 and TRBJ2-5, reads KAGVTQTPRYLIKTRGQQVTLSCSPISGHRSVSWYQQTPGQGLQFLFEYFSETQRNKGNFPGRFSGRQFSNSRSEMNVSTLELGDSALYLCASSGPPPQETQYFGPGTRLLVL.

The CDR3 DNA sequence: TGTGCCAGCAGTTTTCTAGCGGAGAGCTCCTACAATGAGCAGTTCTTC. Protein sequence: CASSFLAESSYNEQFF. The V call is TRBV6-4, the J call TRBJ2-1, with 7 positions matching TRBD2. Looked up from germline, CDR1 is MRHNA and CDR2 is SNTAGT. This CDR3 has 16 residues. V shed 5 bases and J 0 bases; nucleotides not matched to a gene: 7.

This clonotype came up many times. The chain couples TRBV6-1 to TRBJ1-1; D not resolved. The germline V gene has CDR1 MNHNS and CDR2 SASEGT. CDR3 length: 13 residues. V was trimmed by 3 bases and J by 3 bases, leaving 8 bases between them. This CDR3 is CASSEVDYTEAFF. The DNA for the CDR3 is TGTGCCAGCAGTGAGGTAGACTACACTGAAGCTTTCTTT.

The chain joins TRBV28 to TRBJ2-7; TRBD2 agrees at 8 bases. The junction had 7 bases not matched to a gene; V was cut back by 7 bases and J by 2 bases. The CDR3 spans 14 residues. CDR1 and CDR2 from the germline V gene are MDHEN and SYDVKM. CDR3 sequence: CASTRAGETYEQYF. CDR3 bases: TGTGCCAGCACCCGAGCGGGAGAGACCTACGAGCAGTACTTC.

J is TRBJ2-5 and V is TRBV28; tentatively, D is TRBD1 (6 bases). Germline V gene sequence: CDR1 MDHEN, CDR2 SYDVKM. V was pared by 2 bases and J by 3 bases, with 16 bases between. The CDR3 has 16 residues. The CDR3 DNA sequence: TGTGCCAGCAGTTTAGTTTTGAGAGGGGGTAAAGAGACCCAGTACTTC. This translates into CASSLVLRGGKETQYF.

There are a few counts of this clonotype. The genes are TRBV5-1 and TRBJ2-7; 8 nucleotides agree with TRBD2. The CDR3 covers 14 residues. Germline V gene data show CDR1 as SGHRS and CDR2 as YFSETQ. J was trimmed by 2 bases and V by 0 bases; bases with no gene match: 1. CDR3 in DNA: TGCGCCAGCAGCTTGGTTAGCGGGGCCTACGAGCAGTACTTC. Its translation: CASSLVSGAYEQYF.

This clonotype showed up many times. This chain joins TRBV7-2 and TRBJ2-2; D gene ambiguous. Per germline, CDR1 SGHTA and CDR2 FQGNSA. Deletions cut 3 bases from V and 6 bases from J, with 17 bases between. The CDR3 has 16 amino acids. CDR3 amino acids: CASSFLPQDESGELFF. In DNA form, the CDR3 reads TGTGCCAGCAGCTTCCTACCGCAGGACGAGTCCGGGGAGCTGTTTTTT.

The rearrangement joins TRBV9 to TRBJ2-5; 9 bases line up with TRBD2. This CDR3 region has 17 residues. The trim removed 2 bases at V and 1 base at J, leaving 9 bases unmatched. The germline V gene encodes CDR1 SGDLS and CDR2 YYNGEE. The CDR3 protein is CASSVGSAGGIQETQYF. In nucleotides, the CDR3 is TGTGCCAGCAGCGTTGGTTCAGCGGGGGGCATCCAAGAGACCCAGTACTTC.

CDR3 sequence (DNA): TGCAGTGCTGCTACGGGGGGCAGGACCTACGAGCAGTACTTC. Translating it yields CSAATGGRTYEQYF. The rearrangement uses TRBV20-1 and TRBJ2-7; D may be TRBD2 (7 bases). Trimming took off 5 bases at V and 2 bases at J, with 16 bases between the two ends. CDR1 and CDR2 from the germline V gene are DFQATT and SNEGSKA (reference sequence). This CDR3 has 14 amino acids.